Listed below are T cell receptor beta chains from one sample, sequenced in a study of T cell repertoires in cytomegalovirus infection. TCRdb independently ran MiXCR on the reads; one entry per CDR3 protein. This sample has approximately 25,000 distinct CDR3 sequences, with under 20% found just once. The antigens these receptors bind are not known. Sequenced here: CD8+ T cells from cultured PBMCs, sampled from culture after CMV antigen stimulation. Source of these receptors: a human donor in good health (CMV status not recorded). Some clones in this sample may be carry-over from other donors' samples. Both conserved end residues are part of each CDR3. Each record gives: V gene, D gene, J gene, clone size, CDR3 protein, CDR3 DNA. The D gene is left open where the match is weak. Size is omitted from some rows. Given values are once, few, many or a class for expanded clones.

TRBV9,NA,TRBJ1-5,few,CASSVGLGQPQHF,TGTGCCAGCAGCGTCGGATTGGGCCAGCCCCAGCATTTT
TRBV9,NA,TRBJ1-5,NA,CASSVDDNQPRHF,TGTGCCAGCAGCGTAGATGATAATCAGCCCCGGCATTTT
TRBV7-9,TRBD2,TRBJ2-5,few,CASTTGGPSETQYF,TGTGCCAGCACTACGGGGGGGCCGAGTGAGACCCAGTACTTC
TRBV12-3/TRBV12-4,TRBD2,TRBJ2-7,many,CASSLIRLAGGTYEQYF,TGTGCCAGCAGTTTAATACGACTAGCGGGGGGAACCTACGAGCAGTACTTC
TRBV11-2,NA,TRBJ2-7,NA,CASSSRTVAVSYEQYF,TGTGCCAGCAGCTCTAGAACCGTAGCGGTCTCCTACGAGCAGTACTTC
TRBV7-7,NA,TRBJ2-7,many,CASSLADGPYEQYF,TGTGCCAGCAGCTTAGCCGACGGCCCCTACGAGCAGTACTTC
TRBV6-2/TRBV6-3,NA,TRBJ2-2,few,CASSPAAVPGELFF,TGTGCCAGCTCCCCAGCGGCCGTTCCCGGGGAGCTGTTTTTT
TRBV20-1,NA,TRBJ2-3,NA,CSAEWYITDTQYF,TGCAGTGCAGAGTGGTATATCACAGATACGCAGTATTTT
TRBV7-9,NA,TRBJ2-7,few,CASSLGREQYF,TGTGCCAGCAGCTTGGGACGTGAGCAGTACTTC
TRBV7-9,NA,TRBJ2-7,many,CASSLEDYEQYF,TGTGCCAGCAGCTTAGAAGACTACGAGCAGTACTTC
TRBV7-2,TRBD1,TRBJ1-2,NA,CASGQGLFGYTF,TGTGCCAGCGGACAGGGCCTCTTTGGCTACACCTTC
TRBV10-3,TRBD1,TRBJ2-1,few,CAISSGTGTNEQFF,TGTGCCATCAGTTCCGGGACAGGGACTAATGAGCAGTTCTTC
TRBV27,NA,TRBJ1-1,NA,CASSLSGSPNTEAFF,TGTGCCAGCAGTTTATCGGGCAGCCCGAACACTGAAGCTTTCTTT
TRBV4-1,NA,TRBJ1-1,NA,CASSRQKGAGEAFF,TGCGCCAGCAGCCGTCAAAAGGGAGCGGGGGAAGCTTTCTTT
TRBV7-2,TRBD2,TRBJ2-3,many,CASSLRLAGGIPLGASTDTQYF,TGTGCCAGCAGCTTAAGACTAGCGGGGGGGATACCACTAGGAGCTAGCACAGATACGCAGTATTTT
TRBV9,NA,TRBJ2-1,few,CASSAPKAQQFF,TGTGCCAGCAGCGCCCCTAAGGCGCAGCAGTTCTTC
TRBV27,TRBD1,TRBJ2-3,NA,CASSSLFGQGATDTQYF,TGTGCCAGCAGCTCTTTATTCGGACAGGGGGCAACAGATACGCAGTATTTT
TRBV28,TRBD2,TRBJ2-1,NA,CASSRLAGGDSEQFF,TGTGCCAGCAGCAGACTAGCGGGAGGAGACAGTGAGCAGTTCTTC
TRBV27,NA,TRBJ1-5,NA,CASSLGAGINQPQHF,TGTGCCAGCAGTTTAGGGGCGGGGATTAATCAGCCCCAGCATTTT
TRBV5-4,NA,TRBJ2-5,many,CASSLLETQYF,TGTGCCAGCAGCTTGTTAGAGACCCAGTACTTC
TRBV7-9,NA,TRBJ2-2,NA,CASSPPEGSGELFF,TGTGCCAGCAGCCCTCCCGAGGGGAGCGGGGAGCTGTTTTTT
TRBV7-2,TRBD1,TRBJ2-7,NA,CASSLVVRQGDPYEQYF,TGTGCCAGCAGCTTAGTGGTCCGACAGGGGGATCCCTACGAGCAGTACTTC
TRBV7-8,TRBD1,TRBJ1-1,NA,CASSSRQGAQNTEAFF,TGTGCCAGCAGCTCCAGACAGGGGGCTCAAAACACTGAAGCTTTCTTT
TRBV7-8,NA,TRBJ2-1,few,CASSLVPAAEQFF,TGTGCCAGCAGCTTAGTCCCGGCTGCGGAGCAGTTCTTC
TRBV2,TRBD1,TRBJ2-1,NA,CASSEGRGWYNEQFF,TGTGCCAGCAGTGAGGGCAGGGGGTGGTACAATGAGCAGTTCTTC
TRBV2,NA,TRBJ2-2,once,CASSESLPSTGELFF,TGTGCCAGCAGTGAAAGTCTACCCAGCACCGGGGAGCTGTTTTTT
TRBV11-2,NA,TRBJ2-5,few,CASSLTLAETQYF,TGTGCCAGCAGCTTAACACTAGCTGAGACCCAGTACTTC
TRBV7-2,NA,TRBJ2-7,NA,CASSQGGAPSYEQYF,TGTGCCAGCAGCCAAGGCGGGGCGCCTTCCTACGAGCAGTACTTC
TRBV27,TRBD2,TRBJ2-1,NA,CASQTSVPSNEQFF,TGTGCCAGCCAGACTAGCGTACCTTCCAATGAGCAGTTCTTC